The clone carrying this T cell receptor (beta chain) was counted ten times or more. Its target is not known. The beta constant-region primer was an equimolar mix of two oligonucleotides covering TRBC1 and TRBC2. Ligated cDNA was amplified by four rounds of PCR with nested alpha and beta constant-region primers and SP2. MiXCR was run by TCRdb on the UMI-ligation and nested PCR reads, yielding one entry per CDR3 protein. This sample has roughly 150,000 distinct CDR3 sequences, with roughly 23% found just once. Looked up from germline, CDR1 is KGHDR and CDR2 is SFDVKD. The ends were cut back, 2 bases at V and 6 bases at J, with 16 bases in the middle. The CDR3 is 16 residues long. These data belong to a study of naive and memory T cell subsets. Whole-study results and caveats: Especially in CD8 cells, naive repertoires contained a few larger clonotypes, possibly CD45RA-re-expressing memory cells.

Sequenced: naive CD4+ T cells from blood. This chain joins TRBV24-1 and TRBJ2-1; no firm D call. This sequence was found in a human donor in good health. The CDR3 region has the DNA TGTGCCACCAGTGATTCCCAGGTCGGTTCGGGCAATGAGCAGTTCTTC. Protein product: CATSDSQVGSGNEQFF.